A single T cell receptor beta chain is shown here with its context. Deletions cut 2 bases from V and 1 base from J, with 13 bases between. The germline CDR1 and CDR2 sequences are MNHEY and SVGAGI. The CDR3 runs to 16 residues. These data are taken from a study of blood T cell repertoires in COVID-19. The data were produced by immunoSEQ multiplex PCR, yet TCRdb's version contains in-frame clones alone and is incomplete. The data contain a few hundred thousand clones, 70% to 90% of them singletons. The chain has TRBV6-5 and TRBJ2-3; D is possibly TRBD2 (7 bases). The sequence derives from a man in his fifties or sixties who had recovered from COVID-19. Sequenced material: peripheral blood. The CDR3 here is CASSYGRGSGTDTQYF. In nucleotides, the CDR3 is TGTGCCAGCAGTTACGGGAGGGGGAGTGGCACAGATACGCAGTATTTT.